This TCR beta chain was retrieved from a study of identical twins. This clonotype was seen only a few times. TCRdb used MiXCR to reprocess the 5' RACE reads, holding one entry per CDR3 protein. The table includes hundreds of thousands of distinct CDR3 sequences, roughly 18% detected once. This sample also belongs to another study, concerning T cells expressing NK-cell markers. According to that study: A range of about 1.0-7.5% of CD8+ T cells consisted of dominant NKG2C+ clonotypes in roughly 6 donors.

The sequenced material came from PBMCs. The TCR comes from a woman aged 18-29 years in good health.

Here the CDR3 reads CSASRVDTEAFF. The CDR3, as DNA: TGCAGTGCTAGTCGTGTAGACACTGAAGCTTTCTTT. The V and J genes are TRBV20-1 and TRBJ1-1; no clear D gene. The CDR3 is 12 residues long. Germline V gene data show CDR1 as DFQATT and CDR2 as SNEGSKA (reference sequence). Trimming removed 3 bases at V and 3 bases at J, with 8 bases between.